One sample yielded the 19 T cell receptor beta chains listed below, sequenced in a study of cytotoxic CD8 clonotypes in ibrutinib-treated CLL. Method: immunoSEQ multiplex PCR; TCRdb's copy keeps in-frame clones and lacks some. The table lists under 200,000 clones, more than 75% of them singletons, with roughly 2% in the top ten. The sample in question was PBMCs, obtained after 12 months of ibrutinib treatment. These receptors were collected from a human donor with chronic lymphocytic leukemia.

The genes are TRBV19 and TRBJ1-1, with 8 bases lining up with TRBD1. V gave up 5 bases and J gave up 10 bases; unmatched junction bases: 12. The germline V gene encodes CDR1 LNHDA and CDR2 SQIVND (reference sequence). The CDR3 extends over 14 amino acids. CDR3 region: CASSFTRGRSGAFF. Here the CDR3 DNA reads TGTGCCAGTAGTTTTACCAGGGGGCGCTCGGGAGCTTTCTTT.

This clone was recorded only once. V gene TRBV4-1 combines with J gene TRBJ2-3; 7 bases are shared with TRBD1. From germline, CDR1 is MGHRA and CDR2 YSYEKL. After removal of 0 bases from V and 2 bases from J, the junction contained 5 bases not matched to a gene. This CDR3 spans 16 amino acids. The DNA of the CDR3 is TGCGCCAGCAGCCAAGATGAGACAGGGAACACAGATACGCAGTATTTT. Translated, it gives CASSQDETGNTDTQYF.

The gene calls are TRBV27 and TRBJ2-5; D not resolved. The V end lost 6 bases, the J end lost 6 bases, and 8 bases lay between the germline ends. CDR1 and CDR2 (germline): MNHEY, SMNVEV (reference sequence). This CDR3 has 11 amino acids. The CDR3 DNA reads TGTGCCAGCAGCTCGGAAAAGACCCAGTACTTC. This encodes CASSSEKTQYF.

CDR3 in amino acids: CASSLGTGLAGVETQYF. The DNA of the CDR3 is TGTGCCAGCAGCTTGGGGACGGGACTAGCGGGAGTTGAGACCCAGTACTTC. J is TRBJ2-5 and V is TRBV11-3; the match to TRBD2 covers 14 bases. Germline CDR1 and CDR2: SGHNT and YENEEA. V trimming: 3 bases; J trimming: 5 bases; junction bases outside the gene matches: 8. This CDR3 has 17 amino acids.

The J gene is TRBJ2-4, the V gene TRBV4-3; 8 nucleotides agree with TRBD2. Per the germline V gene, CDR1 is LGHNA and CDR2 is YSLEER. The junction had 4 bases not matched to a gene; V was cut back by 0 bases and J by 3 bases. The CDR3 runs to 16 residues. CDR3 amino acids: CASSQDPGGHKNIQYF. In DNA form, the CDR3 reads TGCGCCAGCAGCCAAGATCCGGGGGGGCACAAAAACATTCAGTACTTC.

The V and J genes are TRBV6-6 and TRBJ1-3; 7 bases agree with TRBD1. CDR1 is MNHNY and CDR2 is SVGAGI in the germline V gene (reference sequence). The junction had 3 bases not matched to a gene; V was cut back by 11 bases and J by 2 bases. The CDR3 consists of 12 residues. CDR3 sequence (DNA): TGTGCCGCGGGACAGCCTGGAAACACCATATATTTT. Encoded protein: CAAGQPGNTIYF.

The rearrangement uses TRBV7-2 and TRBJ1-1, with D unclear. The CDR3 contains 11 residues. Germline CDR1 SGHTA, CDR2 FQGNSA. The V gene lost 8 bases and the J gene lost 3 bases, with 7 bases spanning the gap. The CDR3 DNA follows: TGTGCCAGCGGCCTTTACACTGAAGCTTTCTTT. Protein sequence: CASGLYTEAFF.

V and J are TRBV11-2 and TRBJ2-2; the match to TRBD2 covers 8 bases. From germline, CDR1 is SGHAT and CDR2 FQNNGV. V trimming: 5 bases; J trimming: 5 bases; junction bases outside the gene matches: 13. The CDR3 spans 17 residues. Here the CDR3 DNA reads TGTGCCAGCAGCAATTTCTCAGTACTAGCGGTGACCGGGGAGCTGTTTTTT. The encoded protein is CASSNFSVLAVTGELFF.

V is TRBV19 and J is TRBJ1-2; D ambiguous. Trimming took 7 bases from V and 9 from J, leaving 18 bases between them. This CDR3 is built from 13 residues. CDR1 LNHDA and CDR2 SQIVND come from the germline V gene (reference sequence). CDR3 loop: CASTRLSGMSYTF. The CDR3, as DNA: TGTGCCAGTACCCGCCTCTCAGGAATGAGCTACACCTTC.

The chain uses TRBV6-5 and TRBJ1-6; D is ambiguous. V lost 6 bases and J lost 6, with 6 bases in between. The germline gives CDR1 MNHEY, CDR2 SVGAGI. The CDR3 has 12 residues. CDR3 coding DNA: TGTGCCAGCAGCGACCCTAATTCACCCCTCCACTTT. This sequence encodes CASSDPNSPLHF.

V and J are TRBV7-9 and TRBJ2-3; 11 bases map to TRBD2. The V gene's germline CDR1 is SEHNR and CDR2 FQNEAQ (reference sequence). With 3 bases clipped from V and 3 bases from J, the junction kept 8 bases outside the gene matches. The CDR3 contains 17 residues. The CDR3 sequence is CASSFSTTSGITDTQYF. As DNA, the CDR3 is TGTGCCAGCAGCTTCAGCACGACTAGCGGGATTACAGATACGCAGTATTTT.

The rearrangement links TRBV4-3 to TRBJ1-2; D may be TRBD1 (6 bases). The V end lost 4 bases, the J end lost 4 bases, and 16 bases lay between the germline ends. This CDR3 is 15 amino acids long. The germline V gene encodes CDR1 LGHNA and CDR2 YSLEER. CDR3 residues: CASSPSSTGGYGYTF. The CDR3 DNA reads as TGCGCCAGCAGCCCCAGCTCGACAGGCGGCTATGGCTACACCTTC.

The chain is built from TRBV10-3 and TRBJ1-3; a possible D gene is TRBD1 (6 bases). V lost 7 bases and J lost 0, with 10 bases in between. The germline CDR1 and CDR2 sequences are ENHRY and SYGVKD. This CDR3 is built from 14 residues. CDR3 residues: CAIKKDSSGNTIYF. CDR3 coding DNA: TGTGCCATCAAGAAGGACAGCTCTGGAAACACCATATATTTT.

CDR3 sequence (DNA): TGTGCCAGTAACCTGGGGTCTCGGTCCTATAATTCACCCCTCCACTTT. Translating gives CASNLGSRSYNSPLHF. The chain has TRBV19 and TRBJ1-6; no clear D. CDR1 LNHDA and CDR2 SQIVND come from the germline V gene (reference sequence). The CDR3 is 16 residues long. With 7 bases removed from V and 1 base from J, the gap between germline ends came to 14 bases.

The CDR3 region has the DNA TGTGCCAGCAGTTACTCGAGAGGGAACACCGGGGAGCTGTTTTTT. Protein: CASSYSRGNTGELFF. The chain has TRBV6-5 and TRBJ2-2; D is ambiguous. Germline CDR1 is MNHEY and CDR2 is SVGAGI. This CDR3 comprises 15 residues. The V end lost 0 bases, the J end lost 1 base, and 6 bases lay between the germline ends.

The chain combines TRBV29-1 with TRBJ2-3; D perhaps matches TRBD2 (8 bases). Germline-derived CDR1 and CDR2 are SQVTM and ANQGSEA. The CDR3 spans 14 residues. The ends were cut back, 3 bases at V and 6 bases at J, with 16 bases in the middle. DNA of the CDR3: TGCAGCGTTGATCAGGGGGGCGGGGGGGATACGCAGTATTTT. This encodes CSVDQGGGGDTQYF.

The chain employs TRBV28 and TRBJ2-7; 8 nucleotides agree with TRBD2. This CDR3 is 15 amino acids long. CDR1 is MDHEN, CDR2 SYDVKM, per germline. V shed 4 bases, J shed 6 bases, and the junction held 11 bases outside the gene matches. The CDR3 region is CASSSPGAGGGEQYF. The CDR3 DNA sequence: TGTGCCAGCAGTTCCCCAGGGGCGGGAGGAGGCGAGCAGTACTTC. Combining the CDR3 with reference TRBV28 and TRBJ2-7 gives the whole variable domain DVKVTQSSRYLVKRTGEKVFLECVQDMDHENMFWYRQDPGLGLRLIYFSYDVKMKEKGDIPEGYSVSREKKERFSLILESASTNQTSMYLCASSSPGAGGGEQYFGPGTRLTVT.

CDR3: CATTNGGSGYNEQFF. CDR3 coding DNA: TGCGCCACCACGAATGGGGGTTCTGGCTACAATGAGCAGTTCTTC. V gene TRBV5-1 combines with J gene TRBJ2-1, with D possibly called TRBD1 or TRBD2 (5 bases each). The CDR3 runs to 15 residues. Trimming took 9 bases from V and 3 from J, leaving 19 bases between them. Germline loops: CDR1 SGHRS, CDR2 YFSETQ.

This rearrangement joins TRBV18 to TRBJ2-1, with 12 bases identical to TRBD2. The CDR3 is 15 residues long. CDR1 is KGHSH and CDR2 is LQKENI in the germline V gene. The V gene end was trimmed by 7 bases and the J gene end by 7 bases; junction bases not matched to a gene: 8. The CDR3 DNA reads as TGTGCCAGCTTCCCCACTAGCGGGAGGTCTAATGAGCAGTTCTTC. Its translation: CASFPTSGRSNEQFF. Full variable domain (rest looked up from reference TRBV18 and TRBJ2-1): NAGVMQNPRHLVRRRGQEARLRCSPMKGHSHVYWYRQLPEEGLKFMVYLQKENIIDESGMPKERFSAEFPKEGPSILRIQQVVRGDSAAYFCASFPTSGRSNEQFFGPGTRLTVL.